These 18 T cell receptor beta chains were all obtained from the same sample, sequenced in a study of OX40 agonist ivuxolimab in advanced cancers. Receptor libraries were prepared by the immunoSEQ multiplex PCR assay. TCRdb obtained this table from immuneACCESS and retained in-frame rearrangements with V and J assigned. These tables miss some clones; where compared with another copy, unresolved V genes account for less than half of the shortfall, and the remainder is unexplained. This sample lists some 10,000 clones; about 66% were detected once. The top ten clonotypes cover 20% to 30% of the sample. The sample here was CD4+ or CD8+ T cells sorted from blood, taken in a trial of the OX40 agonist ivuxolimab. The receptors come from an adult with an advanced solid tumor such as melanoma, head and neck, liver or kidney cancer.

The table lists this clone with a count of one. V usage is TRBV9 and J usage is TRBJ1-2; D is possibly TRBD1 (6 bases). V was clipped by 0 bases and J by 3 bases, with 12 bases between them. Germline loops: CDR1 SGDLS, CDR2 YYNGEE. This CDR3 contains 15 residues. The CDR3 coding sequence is TGTGCCAGCAGCGTAGGGGCAGGGGTTGACTATGGCTACACCTTC. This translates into CASSVGAGVDYGYTF.

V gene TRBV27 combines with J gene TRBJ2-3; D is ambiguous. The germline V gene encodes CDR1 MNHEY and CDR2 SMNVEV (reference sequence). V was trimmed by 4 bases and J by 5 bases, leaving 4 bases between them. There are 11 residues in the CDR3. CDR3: CASSWGDTQYF. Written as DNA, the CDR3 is TGTGCCAGCAGTTGGGGAGATACGCAGTATTTT.

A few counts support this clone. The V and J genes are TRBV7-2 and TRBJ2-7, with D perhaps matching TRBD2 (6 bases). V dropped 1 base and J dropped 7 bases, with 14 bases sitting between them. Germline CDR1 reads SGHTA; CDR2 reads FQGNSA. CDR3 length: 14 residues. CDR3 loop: CASSLGEVGWEQYF. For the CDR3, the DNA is TGTGCCAGCAGCTTAGGGGAGGTAGGCTGGGAGCAGTACTTC.

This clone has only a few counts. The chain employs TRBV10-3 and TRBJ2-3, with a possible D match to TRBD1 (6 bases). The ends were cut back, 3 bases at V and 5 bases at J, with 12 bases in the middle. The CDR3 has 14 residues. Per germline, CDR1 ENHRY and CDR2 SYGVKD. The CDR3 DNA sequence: TGTGCCATCAGTGAAACAGGGCCCGAAGATACGCAGTATTTT. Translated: CAISETGPEDTQYF.

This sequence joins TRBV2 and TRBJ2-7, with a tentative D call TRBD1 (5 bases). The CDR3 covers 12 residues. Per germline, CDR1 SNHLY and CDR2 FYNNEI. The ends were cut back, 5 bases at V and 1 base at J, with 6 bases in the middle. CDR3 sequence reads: CASSYRSYEQYF. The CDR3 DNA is TGTGCCAGCAGTTACAGGTCCTACGAGCAGTACTTC.

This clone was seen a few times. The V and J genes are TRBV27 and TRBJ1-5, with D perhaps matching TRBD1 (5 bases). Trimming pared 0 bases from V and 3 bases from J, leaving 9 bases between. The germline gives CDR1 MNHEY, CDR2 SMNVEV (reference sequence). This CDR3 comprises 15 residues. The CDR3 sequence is CASSLSGRLNQPQHF. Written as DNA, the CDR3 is TGTGCCAGCAGTTTATCGGGGCGACTCAATCAGCCCCAGCATTTT.

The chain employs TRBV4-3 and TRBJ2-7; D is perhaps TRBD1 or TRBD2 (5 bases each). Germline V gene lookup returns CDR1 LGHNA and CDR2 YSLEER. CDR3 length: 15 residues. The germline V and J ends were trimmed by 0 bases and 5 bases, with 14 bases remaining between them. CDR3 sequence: CASSQEGSGTDEQYF. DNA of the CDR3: TGCGCCAGCAGCCAAGAGGGATCGGGGACCGACGAGCAGTACTTC.

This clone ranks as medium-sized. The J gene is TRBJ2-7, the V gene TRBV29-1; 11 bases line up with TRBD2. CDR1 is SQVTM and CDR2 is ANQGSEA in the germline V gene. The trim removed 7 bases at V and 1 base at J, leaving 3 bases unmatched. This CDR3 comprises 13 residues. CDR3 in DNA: TGCAGCGGCCGACTAGCGGGGTCCTACGAGCAGTACTTC. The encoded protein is CSGRLAGSYEQYF.

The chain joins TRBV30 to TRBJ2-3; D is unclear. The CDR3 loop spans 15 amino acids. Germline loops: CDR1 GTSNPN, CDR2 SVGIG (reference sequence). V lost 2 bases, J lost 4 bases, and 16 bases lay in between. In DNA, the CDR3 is TGTGCCTGGAGTCCGAACGGGCCCAACGCAGATACGCAGTATTTT. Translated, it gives CAWSPNGPNADTQYF.

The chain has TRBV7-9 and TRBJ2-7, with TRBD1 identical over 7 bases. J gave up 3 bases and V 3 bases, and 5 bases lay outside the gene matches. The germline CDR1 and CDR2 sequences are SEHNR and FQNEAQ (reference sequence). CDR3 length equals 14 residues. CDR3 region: CASSLTGWDYEQYF. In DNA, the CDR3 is TGTGCCAGCAGCTTGACAGGGTGGGACTACGAGCAGTACTTC.

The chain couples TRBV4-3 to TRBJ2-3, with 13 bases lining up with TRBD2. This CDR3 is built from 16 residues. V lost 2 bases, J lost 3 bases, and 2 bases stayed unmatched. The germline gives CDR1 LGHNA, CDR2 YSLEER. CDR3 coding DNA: TGCGCCAGCAGCCAACAACTAGCGGGAGGGACAGATACGCAGTATTTT. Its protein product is CASSQQLAGGTDTQYF.

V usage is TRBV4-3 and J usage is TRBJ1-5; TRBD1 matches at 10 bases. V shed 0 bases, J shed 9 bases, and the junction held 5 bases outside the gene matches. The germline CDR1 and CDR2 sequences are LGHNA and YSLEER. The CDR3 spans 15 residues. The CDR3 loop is CASSQDSTGGSPQHF. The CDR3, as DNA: TGCGCCAGCAGCCAAGATTCGACAGGGGGCTCGCCCCAGCATTTT.

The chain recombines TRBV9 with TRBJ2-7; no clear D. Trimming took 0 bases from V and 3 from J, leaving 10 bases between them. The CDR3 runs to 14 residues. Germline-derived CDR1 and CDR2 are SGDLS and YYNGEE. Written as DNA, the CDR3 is TGTGCCAGCAGCGTAGACGACGTTGACTACGAGCAGTACTTC. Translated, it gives CASSVDDVDYEQYF.

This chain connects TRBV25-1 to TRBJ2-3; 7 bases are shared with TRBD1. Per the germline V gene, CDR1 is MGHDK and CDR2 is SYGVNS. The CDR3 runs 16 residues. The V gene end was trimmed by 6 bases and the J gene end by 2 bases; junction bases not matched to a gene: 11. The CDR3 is CASRAQRQGPTDTQYF. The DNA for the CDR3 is TGTGCCAGCAGGGCCCAGCGACAGGGACCCACAGATACGCAGTATTTT.

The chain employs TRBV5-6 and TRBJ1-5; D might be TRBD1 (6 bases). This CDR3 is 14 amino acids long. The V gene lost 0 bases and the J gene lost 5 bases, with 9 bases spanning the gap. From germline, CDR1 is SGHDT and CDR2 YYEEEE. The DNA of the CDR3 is TGTGCCAGCAGCTTGGGGGGGGGCTATCAGCCCCAGCATTTT. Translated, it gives CASSLGGGYQPQHF.

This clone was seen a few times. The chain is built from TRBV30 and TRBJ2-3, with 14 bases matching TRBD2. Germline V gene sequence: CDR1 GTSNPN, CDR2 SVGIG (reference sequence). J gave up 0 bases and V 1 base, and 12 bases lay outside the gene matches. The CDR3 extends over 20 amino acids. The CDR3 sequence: CAWSGDPGTSGSFSTDTQYF. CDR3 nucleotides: TGTGCCTGGAGTGGAGACCCCGGGACTAGCGGGAGTTTTAGCACAGATACGCAGTATTTT.

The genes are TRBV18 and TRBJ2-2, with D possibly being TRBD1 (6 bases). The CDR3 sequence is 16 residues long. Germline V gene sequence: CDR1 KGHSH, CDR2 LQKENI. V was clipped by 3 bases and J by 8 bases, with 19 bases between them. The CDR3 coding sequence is TGTGCCAGCTCACCCTCGGACAGCCCCCAATCGGGGGAGCTGTTTTTT. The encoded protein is CASSPSDSPQSGELFF.

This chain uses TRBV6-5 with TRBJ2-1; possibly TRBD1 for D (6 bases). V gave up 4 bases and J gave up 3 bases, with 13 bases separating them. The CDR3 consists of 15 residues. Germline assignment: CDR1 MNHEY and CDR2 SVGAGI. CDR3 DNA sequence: TGTGCCAGCAGTTCAGGGGAGTTGGACTACAATGAGCAGTTCTTC. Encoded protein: CASSSGELDYNEQFF.